These 20 T cell receptor beta chains were all obtained from the same sample, sequenced in a study of blood T cell repertoires in COVID-19. TCRdb's table, derived via immunoSEQ multiplex PCR, lists solely in-frame clones and lacks some. This table holds just under 150,000 clones, approximately 80% found once. The sequenced sample consisted of peripheral blood. The receptors shown here come from a human donor in a cohort sampled during active COVID-19.

The rearrangement joins TRBV2 to TRBJ1-2; D is possibly TRBD1 (6 bases). CDR1 is SNHLY, CDR2 FYNNEI, per germline. V gave up 6 bases and J gave up 5 bases, with 16 bases separating them. The CDR3 consists of 14 residues. DNA of the CDR3: TGTGCCAGCAGAAACCGCAGGGGTGGGTATGGCTACACCTTC. It is translated as CASRNRRGGYGYTF.

The V and J genes are TRBV3-1 (or the pseudogene TRBV3-2) and TRBJ1-4; D unclear. Trimming removed 4 bases at V and 4 bases at J, with 7 bases between. This CDR3 region has 13 residues. CDR1 is LGHDT, CDR2 YNNKEL, per germline (reference sequence). CDR3: CASSRTNNEKLFF. The CDR3 nucleotides are TGTGCCAGCAGCCGTACAAATAATGAAAAACTGTTTTTT.

This chain connects TRBV6-1 to TRBJ2-2; D might be TRBD2 (7 bases). Trimming took 2 bases from V and 4 from J, leaving 17 bases between them. The CDR3 totals 17 residues. The V gene's germline CDR1 is MNHNS and CDR2 SASEGT. CDR3 nucleotides: TGTGCCAGCAGTGAATCAATGGGGGGGCGGCGCACCGGGGAGCTGTTTTTT. Protein: CASSESMGGRRTGELFF.

The CDR3 is CASLGRRNEQFF. The CDR3 DNA is TGTGCCAGCCTCGGGCGGAGGAATGAGCAGTTCTTC. This chain uses TRBV6-5 with TRBJ2-1; possibly TRBD2 for D (5 bases). Germline lookup yields CDR1 MNHEY and CDR2 SVGAGI. Trimming removed 8 bases at V and 7 bases at J, with 12 bases between. This CDR3 has 12 residues.

V usage is TRBV1 and J usage is TRBJ2-4; the D call in the table, TRBD1, was not verified against the DNA. TRBV1 is noted as a pseudogene. The CDR3 spans 16 residues. The CDR3 coding sequence is TGCACCAGCAGCCATTTGAAAGGGGGAGACAAAAACATTCAGTACTTC. Translating gives CTSSHLKGGDKNIQYF.

This clone was detected only once. The chain uses TRBV28 and TRBJ1-6; 7 bases are a match to TRBD1. The CDR3 is 14 amino acids. The J segment lost 10 bases and the V segment lost 5 bases, leaving 8 bases of the junction unmatched. Germline V lookup: CDR1 MDHEN, CDR2 SYDVKM. CDR3 residues: CASSPRQGWSPLHF. CDR3 in DNA: TGTGCCAGCAGTCCTCGACAGGGATGGTCACCCCTCCACTTT.

The V and J genes are TRBV20-1 and TRBJ2-7; TRBD1 is a possible D gene (6 bases). V was cut by 7 bases and J by 2 bases, with 9 bases left in between. Germline assignment: CDR1 DFQATT and CDR2 SNEGSKA (reference sequence). The CDR3 sequence is 11 residues long. CDR3 bases: TGCAGTGGACAGGACGCCTACGAGCAGTACGTC. Protein: CSGQDAYEQYV.

About this clone itself: Germline is not matched at one junction end, which may reflect a read error. V gene TRBV20-1 combines with J gene TRBJ2-1, with D possibly matching TRBD1 (5 bases). The CDR3 is 11 residues long. The germline V gene encodes CDR1 DFQATT and CDR2 SNEGSKA (reference sequence). CDR3 protein: CSASLAGFRLF. The CDR3 DNA sequence: TGCAGTGCTAGTCTGGCAGGGTTTAGGCTCTTC.

The DNA of the CDR3 is TGTGCCATGCAGGATTACGAGCAGTACGTC. Protein sequence: CAMQDYEQYV. The chain employs TRBV19 and TRBJ2-7; unclear D gene. The CDR3 covers 10 residues. V lost 10 bases to trimming and J lost 4 bases, with 8 bases between them. Germline V gene sequence: CDR1 LNHDA, CDR2 SQIVND (reference sequence).

The chain links TRBV5-4 to TRBJ2-7; no definite D call. This CDR3 has 14 residues. V was pared by 3 bases and J by 4 bases, with 14 bases between. Germline CDR1 and CDR2: SGHNT and YYREEE (reference sequence). CDR3 bases: TGTGCCAGCAGCTCAGCAGGTTTTACTTACGAGCAGTACTTC. This codes for CASSSAGFTYEQYF.

The chain links TRBV5-4 to TRBJ2-3; 10 positions match TRBD1. V was pared by 4 bases and J by 1 base, with 6 bases of the junction left unmatched. CDR3 length: 16 amino acids. Per germline, CDR1 SGHNT and CDR2 YYREEE (reference sequence). The CDR3 nucleotides read TGTGCCAGCAGCAGAACCGGGACAGGGGGCACAGATACGCAGTATTTT. Its translation: CASSRTGTGGTDTQYF.

This sequence joins TRBV28 and TRBJ1-1; 11 bases are shared with TRBD1. J lost 9 bases, V lost 8 bases, and 11 bases had no gene match. Germline CDR1 is MDHEN and CDR2 is SYDVKM. This CDR3 comprises 14 residues. CDR3 DNA sequence: TGTGCCAGCGCCGCCGGGACAGGGGGGACTAAAGCTTTCTTT. It specifies CASAAGTGGTKAFF. Full variable domain (rest looked up from reference TRBV28 and TRBJ1-1): DVKVTQSSRYLVKRTGEKVFLECVQDMDHENMFWYRQDPGLGLRLIYFSYDVKMKEKGDIPEGYSVSREKKERFSLILESASTNQTSMYLCASAAGTGGTKAFFGQGTRLTVV.

J is TRBJ2-2 and V is TRBV27; 9 bases map to TRBD1. The CDR3 extends over 17 amino acids. CDR1 and CDR2 from the germline V gene are MNHEY and SMNVEV (reference sequence). With V trimmed by 6 bases and J by 4 bases, 12 bases remained unmatched. CDR3: CASRPPGQGQTTGELFF. CDR3 nucleotides: TGTGCCAGCAGACCTCCGGGACAGGGACAAACCACCGGGGAGCTGTTTTTT.

This clone was detected only once. This sequence joins TRBV27 and TRBJ2-1; D is unclear. The germline V gene encodes CDR1 MNHEY and CDR2 SMNVEV (reference sequence). The CDR3 totals 14 residues. The V and J ends lost 5 bases and 0 bases respectively, with 8 bases between them. CDR3 coding DNA: TGTGCCAGCAGTCTTAGATACTCCTACAATGAGCAGTTCTTC. This sequence encodes CASSLRYSYNEQFF.

The V and J genes are TRBV7-2 and TRBJ1-6, with D possibly matching TRBD1 (5 bases). The CDR3 has 14 residues. V dropped 7 bases and J dropped 6 bases, with 13 bases sitting between them. The germline gives CDR1 SGHTA, CDR2 FQGNSA. The chain's CDR3 is CASTKDGGNSPLHF. In nucleotides, the CDR3 is TGTGCCAGCACAAAGGACGGGGGTAATTCACCCCTCCACTTT. The full variable domain, rest sourced from reference TRBV7-2 and TRBJ1-6, is GAGVSQSPSNKVTEKGKDVELRCDPISGHTALYWYRQSLGQGLEFLIYFQGNSAPDKSGLPSDRFSAERTGGSVSTLTIQRTQQEDSAVYLCASTKDGGNSPLHFGNGTRLTVT.

This chain connects TRBV24-1 to TRBJ2-1; 9 nucleotides align to TRBD2. Looked up from germline, CDR1 is KGHDR and CDR2 is SFDVKD. CDR3 length: 15 residues. V trimming: 6 bases; J trimming: 2 bases; junction bases outside the gene matches: 4. CDR3 residues: CATSPASGTYNEQFF. CDR3 nucleotides: TGTGCCACCAGTCCGGCTAGCGGGACCTACAATGAGCAGTTCTTC.

The DNA of the CDR3 is TGTGCCATCAGGGCGGGTGGATACGAGCAGTACTTC. Translation gives CAIRAGGYEQYF. The chain has TRBV10-3 and TRBJ2-7, with D perhaps matching TRBD2 (5 bases). Per the germline V gene, CDR1 is ENHRY and CDR2 is SYGVKD. CDR3 length: 12 amino acids. The V gene lost 6 bases and the J gene lost 4 bases, with 10 bases spanning the gap.

This sequence joins TRBV12-3 or TRBV12-4 and TRBJ2-7; TRBD1 might be the D (6 bases). The CDR3 totals 13 residues. Trimming removed 2 bases from V and 6 bases from J, with 11 bases in between. The CDR3 DNA sequence: TGTGCCAGCAGTTTAAACACAGGGTCCGAGCAGTACTTC. Protein: CASSLNTGSEQYF.

The rearrangement joins TRBV6-5 to TRBJ1-5, with 7 bases fitting TRBD1. J gave up 7 bases and V 6 bases, and 9 bases lay outside the gene matches. Germline loops: CDR1 MNHEY, CDR2 SVGAGI. The CDR3 spans 14 residues. This CDR3 reads CASRPDRDGQPQHF. The CDR3 DNA follows: TGTGCCAGCAGACCTGACAGGGACGGGCAGCCCCAGCATTTT.

This clone is a singleton in its sample. The rearrangement links TRBV6-1 to TRBJ1-2; 7 nucleotides agree with TRBD1. In germline, CDR1 is MNHNS, CDR2 SASEGT. CDR3 length equals 15 residues. V dropped 2 bases and J dropped 3; count of bases not matched to a gene: 6. Here the CDR3 reads CASSENRGSDYGYTF. Here the CDR3 DNA reads TGTGCCAGCAGTGAAAACAGGGGTTCGGACTATGGCTACACCTTC.